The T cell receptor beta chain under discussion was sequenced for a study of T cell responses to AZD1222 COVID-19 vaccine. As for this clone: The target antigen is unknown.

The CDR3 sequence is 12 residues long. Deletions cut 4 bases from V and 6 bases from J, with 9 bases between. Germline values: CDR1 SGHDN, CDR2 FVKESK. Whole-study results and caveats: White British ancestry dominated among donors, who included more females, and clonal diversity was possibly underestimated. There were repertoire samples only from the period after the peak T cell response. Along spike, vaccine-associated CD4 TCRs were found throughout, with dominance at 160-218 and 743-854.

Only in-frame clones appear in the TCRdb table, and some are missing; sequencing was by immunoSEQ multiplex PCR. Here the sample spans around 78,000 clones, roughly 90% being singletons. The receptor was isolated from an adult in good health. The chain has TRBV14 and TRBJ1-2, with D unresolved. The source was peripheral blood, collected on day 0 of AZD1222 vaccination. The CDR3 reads CASSLHHNGYTF. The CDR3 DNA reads TGTGCCAGCAGCCTACACCATAATGGCTACACCTTC.